Sequencing of this TCR beta chain was carried out in a study of T cell responses to AZD1222 COVID-19 vaccine. Sequencing was performed with immunoSEQ multiplex PCR; in TCRdb, only in-frame clones are kept and a portion is missing. The sample lists over 150,000 clones; roughly 90% were seen once. Germline CDR1 reads MDHEN; CDR2 reads SYDVKM. CDR3 length: 16 amino acids. Trimming took 4 bases from V and 5 from J; bases not matched to a gene: 11. Study results and caveats: Possibly, clonal diversity was underestimated; donors were largely white British and included more females.

Details on this clone: Its target is unknown.

This receptor was identified in an adult in good health. The chain joins TRBV28 to TRBJ2-5, with TRBD2 identical over 9 bases. The material sequenced was peripheral blood, taken on day 0 of AZD1222 vaccination. This CDR3 reads CASSSLAGQTRETQYF. In DNA form, the CDR3 reads TGTGCCAGCAGTTCCCTAGCGGGACAAACCCGGGAGACCCAGTACTTC.